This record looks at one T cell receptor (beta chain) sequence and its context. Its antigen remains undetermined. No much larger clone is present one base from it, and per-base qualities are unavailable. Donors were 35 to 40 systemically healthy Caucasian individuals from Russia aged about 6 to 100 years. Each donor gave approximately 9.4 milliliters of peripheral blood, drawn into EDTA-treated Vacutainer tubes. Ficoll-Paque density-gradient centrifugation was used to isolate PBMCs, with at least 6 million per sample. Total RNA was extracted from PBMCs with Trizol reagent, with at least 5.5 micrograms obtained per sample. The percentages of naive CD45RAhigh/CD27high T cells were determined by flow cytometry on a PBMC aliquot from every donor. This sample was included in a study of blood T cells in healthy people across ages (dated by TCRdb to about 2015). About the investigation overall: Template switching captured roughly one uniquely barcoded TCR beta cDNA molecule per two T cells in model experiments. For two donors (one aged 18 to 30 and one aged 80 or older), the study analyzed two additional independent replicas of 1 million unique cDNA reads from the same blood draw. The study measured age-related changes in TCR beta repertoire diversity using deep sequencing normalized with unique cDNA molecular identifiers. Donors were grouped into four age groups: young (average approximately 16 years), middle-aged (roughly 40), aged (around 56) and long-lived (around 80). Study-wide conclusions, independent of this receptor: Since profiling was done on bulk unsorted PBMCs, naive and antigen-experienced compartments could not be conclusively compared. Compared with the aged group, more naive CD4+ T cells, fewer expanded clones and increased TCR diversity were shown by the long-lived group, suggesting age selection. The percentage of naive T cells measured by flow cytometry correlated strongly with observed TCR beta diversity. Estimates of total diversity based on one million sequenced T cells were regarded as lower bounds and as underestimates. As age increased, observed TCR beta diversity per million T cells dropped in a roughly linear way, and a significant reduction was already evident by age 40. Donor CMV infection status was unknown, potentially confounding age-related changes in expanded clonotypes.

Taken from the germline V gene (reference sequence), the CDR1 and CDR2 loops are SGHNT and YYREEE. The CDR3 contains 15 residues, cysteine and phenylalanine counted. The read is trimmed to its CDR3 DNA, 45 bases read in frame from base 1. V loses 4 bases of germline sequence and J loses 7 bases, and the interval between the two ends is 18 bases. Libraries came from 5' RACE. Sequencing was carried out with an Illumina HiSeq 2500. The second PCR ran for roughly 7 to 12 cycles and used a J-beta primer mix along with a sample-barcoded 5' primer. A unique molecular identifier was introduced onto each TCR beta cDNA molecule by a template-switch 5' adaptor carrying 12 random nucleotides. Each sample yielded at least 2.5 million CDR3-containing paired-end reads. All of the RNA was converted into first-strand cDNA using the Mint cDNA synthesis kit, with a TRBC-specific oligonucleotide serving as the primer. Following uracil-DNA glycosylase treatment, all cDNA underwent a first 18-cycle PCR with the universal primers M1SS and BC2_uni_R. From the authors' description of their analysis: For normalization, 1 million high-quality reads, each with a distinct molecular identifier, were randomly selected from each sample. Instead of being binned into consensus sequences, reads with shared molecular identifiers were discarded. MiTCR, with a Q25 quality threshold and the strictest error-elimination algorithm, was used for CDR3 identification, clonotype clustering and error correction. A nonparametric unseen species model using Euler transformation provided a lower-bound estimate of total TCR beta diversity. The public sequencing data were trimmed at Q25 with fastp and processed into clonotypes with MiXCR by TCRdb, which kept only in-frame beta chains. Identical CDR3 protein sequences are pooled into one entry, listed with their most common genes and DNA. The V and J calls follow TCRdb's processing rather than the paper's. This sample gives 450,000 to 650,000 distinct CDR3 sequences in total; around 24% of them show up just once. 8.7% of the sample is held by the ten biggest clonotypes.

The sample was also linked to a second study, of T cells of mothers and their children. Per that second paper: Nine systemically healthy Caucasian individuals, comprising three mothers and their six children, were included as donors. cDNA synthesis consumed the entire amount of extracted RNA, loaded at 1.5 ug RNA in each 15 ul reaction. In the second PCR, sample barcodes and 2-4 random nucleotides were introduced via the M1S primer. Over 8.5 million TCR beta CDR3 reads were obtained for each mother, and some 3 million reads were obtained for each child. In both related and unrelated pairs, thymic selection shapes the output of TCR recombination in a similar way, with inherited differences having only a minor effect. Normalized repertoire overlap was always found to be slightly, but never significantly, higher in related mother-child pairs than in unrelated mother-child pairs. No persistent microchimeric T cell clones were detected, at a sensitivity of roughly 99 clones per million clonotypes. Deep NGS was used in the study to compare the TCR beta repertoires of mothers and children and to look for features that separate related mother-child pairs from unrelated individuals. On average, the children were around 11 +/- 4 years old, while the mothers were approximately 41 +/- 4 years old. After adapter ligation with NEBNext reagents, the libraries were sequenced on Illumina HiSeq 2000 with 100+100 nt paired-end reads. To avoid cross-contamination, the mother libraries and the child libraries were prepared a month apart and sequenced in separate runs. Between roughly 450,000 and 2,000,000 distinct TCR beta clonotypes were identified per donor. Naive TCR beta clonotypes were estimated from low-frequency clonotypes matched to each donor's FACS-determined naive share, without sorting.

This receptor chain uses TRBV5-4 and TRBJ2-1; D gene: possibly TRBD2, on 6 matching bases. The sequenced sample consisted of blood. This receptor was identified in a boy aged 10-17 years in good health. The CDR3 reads CASSPRLGRMNEQFF. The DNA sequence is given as TGTGCCAGCAGCCCGCGACTAGGAAGGATGAATGAGCAGTTCTTC. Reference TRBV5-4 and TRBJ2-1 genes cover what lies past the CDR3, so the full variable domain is ETGVTQSPTHLIKTRGQQVTLRCSSQSGHNTVSWYQQALGQGPQFIFQYYREEENGRGNFPPRFSGLQFPNYSSELNVNALELDDSALYLCASSPRLGRMNEQFFGPGTRLTVL.